The rows below give T cell receptor beta chains drawn from one sample of a study of blood T cell repertoires in COVID-19. The table came from immunoSEQ multiplex PCR; TCRdb's copy has only in-frame clones and leaves some out. The table lists roughly 350,000 clones, about 90% of them singletons. The specimen sequenced was peripheral blood. The receptors shown here come from a woman aged 25 to 39 with COVID-19, enrolled during active disease. CDR3s include the opening cysteine and the closing phenylalanine or tryptophan. A D gene is named only where the DNA matches it firmly. The size field is filled for only some rows; it gives once, few, many or a size class.

d_call: -; v_call: TRBV12-3/TRBV12-4; clone_size: -; j_call: TRBJ1-2; cdr3_aa: CASTIKGDYGYTF; cdr3_nt: TGTGCCAGCACCATTAAGGGGGACTATGGCTACACCTTC
d_call: TRBD2; v_call: TRBV6-5; clone_size: -; j_call: TRBJ2-1; cdr3_aa: CAILLAGRGEQFF; cdr3_nt: TGTGCCATCTTACTAGCGGGAAGAGGTGAGCAGTTCTTC
d_call: -; v_call: TRBV30; clone_size: once; j_call: TRBJ2-1; cdr3_aa: CAWSVGTFNEQFF; cdr3_nt: TGTGCCTGGAGTGTAGGGACTTTCAATGAGCAGTTCTTC
d_call: -; v_call: TRBV9; clone_size: -; j_call: TRBJ1-5; cdr3_aa: CASGGREGDQPQHF; cdr3_nt: TGTGCCAGTGGGGGCCGGGAGGGGGATCAGCCCCAGCATTTT
d_call: -; v_call: TRBV10-3; clone_size: -; j_call: TRBJ1-2; cdr3_aa: CAIRGGGYGYTF; cdr3_nt: TGTGCCATCAGGGGAGGGGGCTATGGCTACACCTTC
d_call: -; v_call: TRBV28; clone_size: -; j_call: TRBJ2-2; cdr3_aa: CASRYGGGNTGELFF; cdr3_nt: TGTGCCAGCAGGTACGGGGGTGGAAACACCGGGGAGCTGTTTTTT
d_call: TRBD1; v_call: TRBV24-1; clone_size: -; j_call: TRBJ1-5; cdr3_aa: CATSEDGQVNQPQHF; cdr3_nt: TGTGCCACCAGTGAAGATGGACAGGTCAATCAGCCCCAGCATTTT
d_call: -; v_call: TRBV7-8; clone_size: once; j_call: TRBJ2-1; cdr3_aa: CASSLGRNNEQFF; cdr3_nt: TGTGCCAGCAGCTTAGGCAGGAACAATGAGCAGTTCTTC
d_call: -; v_call: TRBV3-1/TRBV3-2; clone_size: -; j_call: TRBJ2-1; cdr3_aa: CASSQERGEQFF; cdr3_nt: TGTGCCAGCAGCCAAGAACGTGGCGAGCAGTTCTTC
d_call: TRBD2; v_call: TRBV7-6; clone_size: -; j_call: TRBJ2-1; cdr3_aa: CASSYLSGSTYNEQFF; cdr3_nt: TGTGCCAGCAGCTACCTTAGCGGGAGCACCTACAATGAGCAGTTCTTC
d_call: -; v_call: TRBV28; clone_size: -; j_call: TRBJ1-5; cdr3_aa: CASSSLGGVGQPQHF; cdr3_nt: TGTGCCAGCAGTTCTCTGGGAGGGGTGGGTCAGCCCCAGCATTTT
d_call: -; v_call: TRBV4-2; clone_size: -; j_call: TRBJ1-5; cdr3_aa: CASSQRQSNQPQHF; cdr3_nt: TGTGCCAGCAGCCAAAGACAAAGCAATCAGCCCCAGCATTTT
d_call: TRBD2; v_call: TRBV30; clone_size: -; j_call: TRBJ2-7; cdr3_aa: CAWSSGTRRHEQYF; cdr3_nt: TGTGCCTGGAGTTCCGGGACTAGAAGACACGAGCAGTACTTC
d_call: -; v_call: TRBV4-2; clone_size: -; j_call: TRBJ1-6; cdr3_aa: CASSQEPGSSYNSPLHF; cdr3_nt: TGTGCCAGCAGCCAAGAACCGGGGTCCTCCTATAATTCACCCCTCCACTTT
d_call: TRBD1; v_call: TRBV19; clone_size: -; j_call: TRBJ1-5; cdr3_aa: CASSLRRDRDQPQHF; cdr3_nt: TGTGCCAGTAGTCTCCGCCGGGACAGGGATCAGCCCCAGCATTTT
d_call: TRBD1; v_call: TRBV7-9; clone_size: -; j_call: TRBJ2-7; cdr3_aa: CASSFPGQGYEQYF; cdr3_nt: TGTGCCAGCAGCTTCCCGGGACAGGGCTACGAGCAGTACTTC
d_call: -; v_call: TRBV6-6; clone_size: -; j_call: TRBJ1-3; cdr3_aa: CASRGVSSGNTIYF; cdr3_nt: TGTGCCAGCCGGGGGGTGTCCTCTGGAAACACCATATATTTT
d_call: -; v_call: TRBV29-1; clone_size: -; j_call: TRBJ1-1; cdr3_aa: CSVESPEGPEAFF; cdr3_nt: TGCAGCGTTGAAAGTCCGGAGGGCCCTGAAGCTTTCTTT
d_call: -; v_call: TRBV2; clone_size: -; j_call: TRBJ2-6; cdr3_aa: CASNGFSGANVLTF; cdr3_nt: TGTGCCAGCAACGGTTTCTCTGGGGCCAACGTCCTGACTTTC
d_call: TRBD2; v_call: TRBV27; clone_size: -; j_call: TRBJ2-7; cdr3_aa: CASSEASGAYEQYF; cdr3_nt: TGTGCCAGCAGTGAGGCTAGCGGCGCCTACGAGCAGTACTTC
d_call: TRBD1; v_call: TRBV5-1; clone_size: -; j_call: TRBJ1-2; cdr3_aa: CASSLEQGAWSGYTF; cdr3_nt: TGCGCCAGCAGCTTGGAACAGGGGGCTTGGAGTGGCTACACCTTC
d_call: -; v_call: TRBV2; clone_size: -; j_call: TRBJ1-2; cdr3_aa: CASSETYSQGGYTF; cdr3_nt: TGTGCCAGCAGTGAGACTTACAGCCAGGGAGGCTACACCTTC
d_call: TRBD1; v_call: TRBV6-5; clone_size: -; j_call: TRBJ1-2; cdr3_aa: CASTEGARGYGYTF; cdr3_nt: TGTGCCAGCACGGAGGGGGCGCGGGGCTATGGCTACACCTTC
d_call: -; v_call: TRBV11-2; clone_size: -; j_call: TRBJ2-7; cdr3_aa: CASSYDTVAEQYF; cdr3_nt: TGTGCCAGCAGCTACGATACGGTTGCCGAGCAGTACTTC
d_call: -; v_call: TRBV30; clone_size: -; j_call: TRBJ2-7; cdr3_aa: CAWSTPTRTPYEQYF; cdr3_nt: TGTGCCTGGAGTACCCCGACAAGGACACCCTACGAGCAGTACTTC
d_call: -; v_call: TRBV4-3; clone_size: -; j_call: TRBJ1-5; cdr3_aa: CASSQDPAGSQPQHF; cdr3_nt: TGCGCCAGCAGCCAAGATCCTGCGGGGAGTCAGCCCCAGCATTTT
d_call: TRBD1; v_call: TRBV2; clone_size: -; j_call: TRBJ2-6; cdr3_aa: CASSEPPDRGRANVLTF; cdr3_nt: TGTGCCAGCAGTGAACCACCGGACAGGGGGAGGGCCAACGTCCTGACTTTC
d_call: -; v_call: TRBV6-2/TRBV6-3; clone_size: -; j_call: TRBJ2-7; cdr3_aa: CASSYSSFQQYF; cdr3_nt: TGTGCCAGCAGTTACAGTAGCTTCCAGCAGTACTTC